This TCR beta chain is from a study of graft-versus-host responses after intestinal transplantation. Remarks on this clone: Its cognate antigen is unknown.

Sequencing used immunoSEQ multiplex PCR; TCRdb keeps in-frame clones, though not all of them. The sample carries 90,000 to 150,000 clones, 90% to 95% recorded once. Germline loops: CDR1 MGHDK, CDR2 SYGVNS. V lost 1 base and J lost 5, with 14 bases in between. CDR3 length: 15 amino acids. The gene calls are TRBV25-1 and TRBJ2-5, with a possible D match to TRBD2 (7 bases). The TCR was taken from a human donor who received an intestinal transplant. The sequences come from unstimulated CD4+ T cells sorted from spleen or lymph node cells, collected before intestinal transplant. CDR3 in amino acids: CASSEWGGAEETQYF. The CDR3 DNA reads TGTGCCAGCAGTGAATGGGGGGGGGCAGAGGAGACCCAGTACTTC.